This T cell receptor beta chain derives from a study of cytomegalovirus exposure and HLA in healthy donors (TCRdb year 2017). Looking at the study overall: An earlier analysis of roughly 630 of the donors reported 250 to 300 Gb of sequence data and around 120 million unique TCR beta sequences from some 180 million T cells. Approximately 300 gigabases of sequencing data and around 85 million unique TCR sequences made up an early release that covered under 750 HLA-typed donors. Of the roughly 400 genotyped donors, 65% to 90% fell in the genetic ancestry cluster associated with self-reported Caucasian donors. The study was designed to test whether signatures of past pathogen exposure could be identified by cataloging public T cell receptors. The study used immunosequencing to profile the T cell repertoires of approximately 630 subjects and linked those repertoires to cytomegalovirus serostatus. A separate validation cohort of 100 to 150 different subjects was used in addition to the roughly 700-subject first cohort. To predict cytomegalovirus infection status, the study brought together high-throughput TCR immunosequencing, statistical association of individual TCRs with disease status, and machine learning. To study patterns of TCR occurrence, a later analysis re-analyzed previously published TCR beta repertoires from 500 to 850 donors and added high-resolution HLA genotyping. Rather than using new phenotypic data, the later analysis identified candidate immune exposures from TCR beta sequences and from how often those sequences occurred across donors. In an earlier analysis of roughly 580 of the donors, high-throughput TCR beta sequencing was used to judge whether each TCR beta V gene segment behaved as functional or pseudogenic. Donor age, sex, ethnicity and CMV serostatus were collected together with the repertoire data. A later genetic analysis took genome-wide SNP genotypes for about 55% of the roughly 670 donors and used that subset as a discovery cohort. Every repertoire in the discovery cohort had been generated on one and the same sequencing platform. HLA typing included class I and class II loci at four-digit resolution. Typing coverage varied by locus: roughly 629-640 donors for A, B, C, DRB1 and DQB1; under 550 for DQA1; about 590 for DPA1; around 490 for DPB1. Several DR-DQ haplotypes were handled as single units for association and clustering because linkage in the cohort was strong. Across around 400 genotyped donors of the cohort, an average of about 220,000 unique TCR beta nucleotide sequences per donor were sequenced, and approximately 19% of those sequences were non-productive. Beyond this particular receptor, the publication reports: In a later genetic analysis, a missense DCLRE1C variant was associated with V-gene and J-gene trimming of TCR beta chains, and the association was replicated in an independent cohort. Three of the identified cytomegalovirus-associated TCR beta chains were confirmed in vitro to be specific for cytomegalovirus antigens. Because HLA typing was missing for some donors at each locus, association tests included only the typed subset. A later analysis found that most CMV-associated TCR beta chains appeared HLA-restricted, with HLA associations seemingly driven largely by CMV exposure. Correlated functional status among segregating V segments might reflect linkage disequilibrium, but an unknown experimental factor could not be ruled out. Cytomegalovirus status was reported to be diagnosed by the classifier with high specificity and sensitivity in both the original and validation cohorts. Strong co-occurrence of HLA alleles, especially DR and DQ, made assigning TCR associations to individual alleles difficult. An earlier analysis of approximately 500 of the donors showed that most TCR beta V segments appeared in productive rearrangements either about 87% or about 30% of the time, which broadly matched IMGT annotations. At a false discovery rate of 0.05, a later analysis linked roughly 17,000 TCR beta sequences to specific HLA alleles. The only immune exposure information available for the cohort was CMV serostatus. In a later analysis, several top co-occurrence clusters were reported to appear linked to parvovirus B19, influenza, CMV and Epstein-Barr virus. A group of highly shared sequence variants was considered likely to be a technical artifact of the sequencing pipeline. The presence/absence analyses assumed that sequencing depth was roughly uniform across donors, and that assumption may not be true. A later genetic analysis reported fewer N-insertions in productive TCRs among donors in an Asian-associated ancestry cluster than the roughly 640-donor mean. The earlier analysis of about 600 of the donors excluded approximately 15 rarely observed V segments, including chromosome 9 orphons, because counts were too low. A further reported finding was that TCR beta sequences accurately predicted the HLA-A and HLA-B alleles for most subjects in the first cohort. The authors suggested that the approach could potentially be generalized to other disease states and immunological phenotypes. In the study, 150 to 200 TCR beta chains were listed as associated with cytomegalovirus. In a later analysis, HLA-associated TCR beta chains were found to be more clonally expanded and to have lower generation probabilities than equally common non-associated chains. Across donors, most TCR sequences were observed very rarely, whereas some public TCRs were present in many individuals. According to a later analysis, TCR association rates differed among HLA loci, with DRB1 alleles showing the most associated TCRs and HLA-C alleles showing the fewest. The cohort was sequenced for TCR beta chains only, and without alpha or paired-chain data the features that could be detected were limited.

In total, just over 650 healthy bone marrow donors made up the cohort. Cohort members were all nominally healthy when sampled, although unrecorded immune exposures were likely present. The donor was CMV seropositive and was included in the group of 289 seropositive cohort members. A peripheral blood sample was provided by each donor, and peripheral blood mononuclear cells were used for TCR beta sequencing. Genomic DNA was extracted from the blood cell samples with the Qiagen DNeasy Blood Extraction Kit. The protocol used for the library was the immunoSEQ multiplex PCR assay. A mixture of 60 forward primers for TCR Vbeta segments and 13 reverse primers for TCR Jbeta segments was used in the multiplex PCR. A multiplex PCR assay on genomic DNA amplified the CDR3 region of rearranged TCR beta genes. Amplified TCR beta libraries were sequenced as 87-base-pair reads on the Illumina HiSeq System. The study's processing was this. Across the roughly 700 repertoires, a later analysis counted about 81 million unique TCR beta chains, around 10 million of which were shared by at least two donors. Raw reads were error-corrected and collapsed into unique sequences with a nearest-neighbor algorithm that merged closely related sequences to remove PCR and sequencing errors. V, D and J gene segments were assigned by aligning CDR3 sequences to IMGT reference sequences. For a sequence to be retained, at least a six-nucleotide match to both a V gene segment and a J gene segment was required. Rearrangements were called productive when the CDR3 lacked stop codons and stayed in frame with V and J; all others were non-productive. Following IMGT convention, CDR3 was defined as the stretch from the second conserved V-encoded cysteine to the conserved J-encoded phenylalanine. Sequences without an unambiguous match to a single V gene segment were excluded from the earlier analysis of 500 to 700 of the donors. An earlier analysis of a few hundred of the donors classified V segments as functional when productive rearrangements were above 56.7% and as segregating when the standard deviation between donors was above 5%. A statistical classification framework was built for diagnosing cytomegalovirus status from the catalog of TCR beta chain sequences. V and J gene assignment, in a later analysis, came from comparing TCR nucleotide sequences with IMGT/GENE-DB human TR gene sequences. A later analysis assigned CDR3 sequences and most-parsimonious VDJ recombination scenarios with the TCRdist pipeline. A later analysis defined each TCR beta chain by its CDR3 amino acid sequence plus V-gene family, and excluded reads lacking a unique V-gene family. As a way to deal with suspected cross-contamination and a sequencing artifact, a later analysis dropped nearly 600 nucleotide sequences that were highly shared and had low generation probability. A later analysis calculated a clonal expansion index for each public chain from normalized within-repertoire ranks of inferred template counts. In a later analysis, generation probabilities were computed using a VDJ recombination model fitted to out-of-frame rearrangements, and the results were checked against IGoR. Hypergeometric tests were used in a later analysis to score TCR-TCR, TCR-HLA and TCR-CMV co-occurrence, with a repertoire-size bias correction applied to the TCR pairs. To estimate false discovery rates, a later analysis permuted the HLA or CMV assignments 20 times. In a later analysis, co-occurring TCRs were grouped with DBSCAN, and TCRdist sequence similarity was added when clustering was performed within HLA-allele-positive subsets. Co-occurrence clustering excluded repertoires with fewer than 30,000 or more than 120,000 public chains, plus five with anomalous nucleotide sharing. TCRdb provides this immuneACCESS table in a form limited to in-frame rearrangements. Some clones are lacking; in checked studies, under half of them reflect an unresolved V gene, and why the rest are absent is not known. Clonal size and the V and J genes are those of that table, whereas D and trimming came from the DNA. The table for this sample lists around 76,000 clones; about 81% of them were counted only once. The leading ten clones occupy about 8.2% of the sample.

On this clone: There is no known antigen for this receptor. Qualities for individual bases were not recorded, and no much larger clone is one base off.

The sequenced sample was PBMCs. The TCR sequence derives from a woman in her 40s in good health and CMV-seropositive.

The CDR3 protein: CASSQGSIRNQPQHF. The bases are TGCGCCAGCAGTCAAGGCAGTATACGAAATCAGCCCCAGCATTTT. This chain is built from TRBV23-1 and TRBJ1-5; the D gene is unclear. TRBV23-1 is marked as an open reading frame, function uncertain. Trimming costs V 2 bases and J 4 bases, and their ends lie 12 bases apart. The CDR3 has 15 amino acids, counting the end cysteine and phenylalanine. Here the CDR3 DNA is all that survives: 45 bases in frame from base 1.